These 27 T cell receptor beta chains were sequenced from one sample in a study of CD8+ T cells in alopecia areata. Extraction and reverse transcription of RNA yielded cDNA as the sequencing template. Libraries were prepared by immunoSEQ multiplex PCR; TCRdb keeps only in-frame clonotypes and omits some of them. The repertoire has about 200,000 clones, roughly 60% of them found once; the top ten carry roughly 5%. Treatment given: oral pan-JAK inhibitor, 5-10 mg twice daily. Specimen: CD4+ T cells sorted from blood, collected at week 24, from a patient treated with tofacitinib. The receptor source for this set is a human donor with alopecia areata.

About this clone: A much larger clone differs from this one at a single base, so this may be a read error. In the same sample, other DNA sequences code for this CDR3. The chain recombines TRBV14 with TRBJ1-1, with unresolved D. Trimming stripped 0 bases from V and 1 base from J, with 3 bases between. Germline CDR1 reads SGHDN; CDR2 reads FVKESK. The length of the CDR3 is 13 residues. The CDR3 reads CASSQDQNTEAFF. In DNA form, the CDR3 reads TGTGCCAGCAGCCAAGATCAGAACACTGAAGCTTTCTTT.

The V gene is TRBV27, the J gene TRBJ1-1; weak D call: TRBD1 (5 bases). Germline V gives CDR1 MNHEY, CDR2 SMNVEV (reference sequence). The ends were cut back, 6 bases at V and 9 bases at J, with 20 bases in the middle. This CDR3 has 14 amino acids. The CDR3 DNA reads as TGTGCCAGCAGGGGTACAGGATCCGGAGAAAAAGCTTTCTTT. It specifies CASRGTGSGEKAFF.

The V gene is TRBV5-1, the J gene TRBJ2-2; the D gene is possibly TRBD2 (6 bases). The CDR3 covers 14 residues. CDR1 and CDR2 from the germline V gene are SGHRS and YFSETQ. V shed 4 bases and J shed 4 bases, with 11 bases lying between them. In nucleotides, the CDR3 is TGCGCCAGCAGCCCCGCCGGGGGCACCGGGGAGCTGTTTTTT. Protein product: CASSPAGGTGELFF.

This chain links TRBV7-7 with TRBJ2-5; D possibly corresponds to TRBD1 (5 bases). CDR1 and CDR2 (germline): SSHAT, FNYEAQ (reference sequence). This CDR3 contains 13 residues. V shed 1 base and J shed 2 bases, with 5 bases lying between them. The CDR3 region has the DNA TGTGCCAGCAGCTTAGACAGGCAAGAGACCCAGTACTTC. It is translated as CASSLDRQETQYF. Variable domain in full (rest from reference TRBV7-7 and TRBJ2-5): GAGVSQSPRYKVTKRGQDVTLRCDPISSHATLYWYQQALGQGPEFLTYFNYEAQPDKSGLPSDRFSAERPEGSISTLTIQRTEQRDSAMYRCASSLDRQETQYFGPGTRLLVL.

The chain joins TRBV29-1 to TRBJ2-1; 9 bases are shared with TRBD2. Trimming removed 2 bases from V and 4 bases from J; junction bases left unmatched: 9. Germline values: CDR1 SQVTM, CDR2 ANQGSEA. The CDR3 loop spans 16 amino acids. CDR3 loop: CSVEMVAGVIYNEQFF. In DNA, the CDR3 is TGCAGCGTTGAAATGGTAGCGGGGGTCATATACAATGAGCAGTTCTTC.

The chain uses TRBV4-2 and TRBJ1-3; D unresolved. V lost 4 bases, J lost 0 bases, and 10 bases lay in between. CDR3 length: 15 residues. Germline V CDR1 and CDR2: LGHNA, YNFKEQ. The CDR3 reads CASSPTQSSGNTIYF. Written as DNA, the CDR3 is TGTGCCAGCAGCCCCACACAGAGCTCTGGAAACACCATATATTTT.

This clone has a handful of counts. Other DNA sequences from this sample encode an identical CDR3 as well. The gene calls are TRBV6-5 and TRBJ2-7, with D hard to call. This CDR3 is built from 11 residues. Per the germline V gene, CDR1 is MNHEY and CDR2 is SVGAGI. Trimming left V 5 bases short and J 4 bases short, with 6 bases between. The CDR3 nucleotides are TGTGCCAGCAGTACAGCTTACGAGCAGTACTTC. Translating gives CASSTAYEQYF.

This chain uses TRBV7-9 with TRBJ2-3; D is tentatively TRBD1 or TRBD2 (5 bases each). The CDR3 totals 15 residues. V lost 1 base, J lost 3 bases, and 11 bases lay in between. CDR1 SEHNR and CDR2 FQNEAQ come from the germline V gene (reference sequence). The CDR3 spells CASSLGDRWTDTQYF. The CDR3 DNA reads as TGTGCCAGCAGCTTAGGGGACCGGTGGACAGATACGCAGTATTTT.

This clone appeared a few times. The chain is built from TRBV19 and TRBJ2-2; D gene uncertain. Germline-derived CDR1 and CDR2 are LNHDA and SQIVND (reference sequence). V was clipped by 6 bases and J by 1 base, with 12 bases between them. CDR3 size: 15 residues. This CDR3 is CASRPAAENTGELFF. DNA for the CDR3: TGTGCCAGTAGGCCCGCGGCAGAGAACACCGGGGAGCTGTTTTTT. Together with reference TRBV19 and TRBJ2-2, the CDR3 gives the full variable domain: DGGITQSPKYLFRKEGQNVTLSCEQNLNHDAMYWYRQDPGQGLRLIYYSQIVNDFQKGDIAEGYSVSREKKESFPLTVTSAQKNPTAFYLCASRPAAENTGELFFGEGSRLTVL.

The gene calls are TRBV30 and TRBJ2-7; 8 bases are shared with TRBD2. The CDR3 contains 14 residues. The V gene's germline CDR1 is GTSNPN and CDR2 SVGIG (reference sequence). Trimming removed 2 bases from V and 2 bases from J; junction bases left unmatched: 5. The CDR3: CAWSQTSVPYEQYF. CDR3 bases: TGTGCCTGGAGTCAGACTAGCGTTCCCTACGAGCAGTACTTC.

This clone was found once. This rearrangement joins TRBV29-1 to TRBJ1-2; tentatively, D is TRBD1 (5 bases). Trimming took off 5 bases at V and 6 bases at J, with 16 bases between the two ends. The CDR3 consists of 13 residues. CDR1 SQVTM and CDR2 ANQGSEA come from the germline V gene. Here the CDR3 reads CSVTVAGPDGYTF. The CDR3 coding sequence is TGCAGCGTTACCGTCGCAGGGCCGGATGGCTACACCTTC.

The CDR3 protein is CASSPGQNSYEQYF. DNA for the CDR3: TGTGCCAGCAGCCCGGGACAGAACTCCTACGAGCAGTACTTC. J is TRBJ2-7 and V is TRBV5-4; 7 positions match TRBD1. V shed 4 bases, J shed 0 bases, and the junction held 4 bases outside the gene matches. CDR3 length: 14 residues. Per the germline V gene, CDR1 is SGHNT and CDR2 is YYREEE (reference sequence).

Written as DNA, the CDR3 is TGTGCCAGCAGCCGGGACAGGGTAGAGACCCAGTACTTC. This codes for CASSRDRVETQYF. The V call is TRBV7-3, the J call TRBJ2-5; TRBD1 agrees at 9 bases. The germline V gene encodes CDR1 SGHTA and CDR2 FQGTGA. V was pared by 5 bases and J by 4 bases, with 2 bases of the junction left unmatched. This CDR3 has 13 amino acids.

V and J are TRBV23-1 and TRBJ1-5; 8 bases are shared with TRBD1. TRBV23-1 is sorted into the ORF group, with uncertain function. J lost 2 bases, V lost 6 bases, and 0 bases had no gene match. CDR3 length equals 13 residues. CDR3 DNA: TGCGCCAGCAGGACAGGGGGCAATCAGCCCCAGCATTTT. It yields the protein CASRTGGNQPQHF.

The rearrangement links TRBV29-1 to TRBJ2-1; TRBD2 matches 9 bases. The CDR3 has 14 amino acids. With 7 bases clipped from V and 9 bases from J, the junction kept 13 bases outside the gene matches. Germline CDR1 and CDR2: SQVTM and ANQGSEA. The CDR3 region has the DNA TGCAGCGGTGGGATTGCGGGAGGGCTTGGTGAGCAGTTCTTC. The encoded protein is CSGGIAGGLGEQFF.

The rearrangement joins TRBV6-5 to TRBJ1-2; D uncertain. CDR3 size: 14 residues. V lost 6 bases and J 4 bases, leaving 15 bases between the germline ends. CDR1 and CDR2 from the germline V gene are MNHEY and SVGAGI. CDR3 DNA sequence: TGTGCCAGCAGGAGCGGAAGGATGGGCTATGGCTACACCTTC. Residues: CASRSGRMGYGYTF.

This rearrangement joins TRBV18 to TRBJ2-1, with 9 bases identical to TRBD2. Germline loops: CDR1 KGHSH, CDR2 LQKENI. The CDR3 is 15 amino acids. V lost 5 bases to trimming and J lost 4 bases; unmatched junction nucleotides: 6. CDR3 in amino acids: CASSTIAGEYNEQFF. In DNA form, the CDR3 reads TGTGCCAGCTCAACCATAGCGGGAGAGTACAATGAGCAGTTCTTC.

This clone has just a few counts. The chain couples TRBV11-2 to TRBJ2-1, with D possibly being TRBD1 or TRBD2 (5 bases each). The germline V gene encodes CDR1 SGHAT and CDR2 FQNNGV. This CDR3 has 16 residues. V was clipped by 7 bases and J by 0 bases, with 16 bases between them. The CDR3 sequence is CASTQRGDSSYNEQFF. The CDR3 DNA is TGTGCCAGCACCCAACGGGGCGACAGCTCCTACAATGAGCAGTTCTTC.

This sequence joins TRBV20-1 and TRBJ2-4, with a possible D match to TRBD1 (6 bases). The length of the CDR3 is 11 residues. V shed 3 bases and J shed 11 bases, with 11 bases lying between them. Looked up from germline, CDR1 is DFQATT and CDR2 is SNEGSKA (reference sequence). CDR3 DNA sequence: TGCAGTGCTAGTTTACAGGGTTTTCAGTACTTC. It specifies CSASLQGFQYF.

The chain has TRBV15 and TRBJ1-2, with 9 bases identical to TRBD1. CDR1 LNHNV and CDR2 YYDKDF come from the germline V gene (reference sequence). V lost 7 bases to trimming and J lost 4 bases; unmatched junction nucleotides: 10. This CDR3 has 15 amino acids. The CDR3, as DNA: TGTGCCACCACCGGCCGGGACAGGGAAACCTATGGCTACACCTTC. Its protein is CATTGRDRETYGYTF.

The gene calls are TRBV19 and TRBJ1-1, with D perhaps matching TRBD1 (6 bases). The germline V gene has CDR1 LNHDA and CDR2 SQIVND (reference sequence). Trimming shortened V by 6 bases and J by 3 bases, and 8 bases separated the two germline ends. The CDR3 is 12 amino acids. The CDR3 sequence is CASRDSYTEAFF. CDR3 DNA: TGTGCCAGTAGGGACAGCTACACTGAAGCTTTCTTT.

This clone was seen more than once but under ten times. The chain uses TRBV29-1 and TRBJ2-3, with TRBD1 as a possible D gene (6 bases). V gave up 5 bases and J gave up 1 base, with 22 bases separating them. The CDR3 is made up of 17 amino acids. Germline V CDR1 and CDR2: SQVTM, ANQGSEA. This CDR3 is CSVLTGPSHVGTDTQYF. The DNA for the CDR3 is TGCAGCGTTCTGACAGGACCTTCGCACGTGGGCACAGATACGCAGTATTTT.

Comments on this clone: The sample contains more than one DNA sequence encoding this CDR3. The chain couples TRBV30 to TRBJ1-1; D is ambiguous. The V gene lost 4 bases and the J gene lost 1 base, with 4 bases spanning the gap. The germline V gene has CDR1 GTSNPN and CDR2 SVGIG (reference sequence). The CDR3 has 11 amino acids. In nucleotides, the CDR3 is TGTGCCTGGACCCGGAACACTGAAGCTTTCTTT. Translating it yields CAWTRNTEAFF.

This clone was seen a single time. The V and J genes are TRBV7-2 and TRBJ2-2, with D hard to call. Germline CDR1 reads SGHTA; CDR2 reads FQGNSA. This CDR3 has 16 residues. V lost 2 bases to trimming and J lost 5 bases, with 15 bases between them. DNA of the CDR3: TGTGCCAGCAGCTTAAGACTTCGTAGGGATACCGGGGAGCTGTTTTTT. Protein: CASSLRLRRDTGELFF. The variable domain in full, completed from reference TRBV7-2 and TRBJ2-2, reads GAGVSQSPSNKVTEKGKDVELRCDPISGHTALYWYRQSLGQGLEFLIYFQGNSAPDKSGLPSDRFSAERTGGSVSTLTIQRTQQEDSAVYLCASSLRLRRDTGELFFGEGSRLTVL.

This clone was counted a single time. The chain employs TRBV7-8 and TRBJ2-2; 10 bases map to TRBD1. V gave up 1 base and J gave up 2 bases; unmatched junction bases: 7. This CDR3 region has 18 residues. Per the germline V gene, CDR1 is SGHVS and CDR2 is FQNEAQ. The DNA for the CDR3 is TGTGCCAGCAGCTTAGTAGCACGACAGGGGGCTAACACCGGGGAGCTGTTTTTT. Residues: CASSLVARQGANTGELFF.

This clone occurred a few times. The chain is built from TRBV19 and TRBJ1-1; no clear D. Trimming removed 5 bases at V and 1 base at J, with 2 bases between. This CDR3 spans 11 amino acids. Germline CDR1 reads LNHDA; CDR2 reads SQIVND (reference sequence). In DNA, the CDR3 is TGTGCCAGTAGTGAGAACACTGAAGCTTTCTTT. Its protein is CASSENTEAFF.

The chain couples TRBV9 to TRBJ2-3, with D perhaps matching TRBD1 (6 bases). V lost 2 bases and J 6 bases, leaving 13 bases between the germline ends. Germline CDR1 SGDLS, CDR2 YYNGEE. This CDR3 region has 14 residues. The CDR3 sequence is CASSVAPQGDTQYF. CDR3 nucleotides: TGTGCCAGCAGCGTCGCCCCCCAGGGGGATACGCAGTATTTT. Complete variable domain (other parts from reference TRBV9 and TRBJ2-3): DSGVTQTPKHLITATGQRVTLRCSPRSGDLSVYWYQQSLDQGLQFLIQYYNGEERAKGNILERFSAQQFPDLHSELNLSSLELGDSALYFCASSVAPQGDTQYFGPGTRLTVL.